What follows are 9 T cell receptor beta chains derived from one specimen sequenced in a study of beta chain features in type 1 diabetes. The whole isolated RNA underwent reverse transcription, so sequencing captured expressed TCRB transcripts. Data came from immunoSEQ multiplex PCR; TCRdb stores just in-frame clones and leaves some out. The sample contains about 140,000 clones, 6.9% of which appear only once. The specimen was central memory CD4+ T cells from blood. The source is a woman under 40 in good health.

This rearrangement joins TRBV9 to TRBJ1-6; a possible D gene is TRBD1 (6 bases). The V gene lost 0 bases and the J gene lost 8 bases, with 12 bases spanning the gap. CDR1 is SGDLS, CDR2 YYNGEE, per germline. The length of the CDR3 is 15 residues. The CDR3 sequence: CASSVVGTQDSPLHF. Here the CDR3 DNA reads TGTGCCAGCAGCGTAGTCGGGACACAGGATTCACCCCTCCACTTT.

The CDR3 sequence: CASSPDRTNTEAFF. CDR3 DNA sequence: TGTGCCAGCTCACCTGACAGGACGAACACTGAAGCTTTCTTT. This sequence joins TRBV18 and TRBJ1-1, with D possibly TRBD1 on 6 matching bases. The length of the CDR3 is 14 residues. Trimming took 3 bases from V and 1 from J, leaving 9 bases between them. Germline values: CDR1 KGHSH, CDR2 LQKENI. Full variable domain (missing parts from reference TRBV18 and TRBJ1-1): NAGVMQNPRHLVRRRGQEARLRCSPMKGHSHVYWYRQLPEEGLKFMVYLQKENIIDESGMPKERFSAEFPKEGPSILRIQQVVRGDSAAYFCASSPDRTNTEAFFGQGTRLTVV.

The chain recombines TRBV4-3 with TRBJ2-3, with TRBD2 matching 11 bases. The CDR3 consists of 18 residues. J gave up 1 base and V 7 bases, and 13 bases lay outside the gene matches. The germline CDR1 and CDR2 sequences are LGHNA and YSLEER. The CDR3 loop is CASNLRLAGRGGTDTQYF. In nucleotides, the CDR3 is TGCGCCAGCAACCTACGACTAGCGGGGAGAGGGGGCACAGATACGCAGTATTTT.

This clone has just a few counts. The J gene is TRBJ2-2, the V gene TRBV6-5; D remains ambiguous. V was cut by 6 bases and J by 2 bases, with 4 bases left in between. Per germline, CDR1 MNHEY and CDR2 SVGAGI. This CDR3 has 12 amino acids. The CDR3 loop reads CASSLNTGELFF. CDR3 nucleotides: TGTGCCAGCAGCCTAAACACCGGGGAGCTGTTTTTT.

This clone has only a few counts. The chain employs TRBV5-1 and TRBJ2-7; perhaps TRBD2 as D (5 bases). From germline, CDR1 is SGHRS and CDR2 YFSETQ. The CDR3 is made up of 15 amino acids. V gave up 4 bases and J gave up 3 bases, with 17 bases separating them. The CDR3 loop reads CASSPEGRELYEQYF. The CDR3, as DNA: TGCGCCAGCAGCCCCGAAGGACGGGAACTCTACGAGCAGTACTTC.

This sequence joins TRBV29-1 and TRBJ2-1; D gene unclear. The V and J ends lost 4 bases and 3 bases respectively, with 13 bases between them. The CDR3 is 14 amino acids. Germline V gives CDR1 SQVTM, CDR2 ANQGSEA. The CDR3 spells CSVVTPHIYNEQFF. The DNA for the CDR3 is TGCAGCGTTGTTACCCCGCACATCTACAATGAGCAGTTCTTC.

The CDR3 DNA reads TGTGCCAGCTCCGGTCAGGGGTATGAAAAACTGTTTTTT. Protein: CASSGQGYEKLFF. The chain joins TRBV2 to TRBJ1-4; perhaps TRBD1 as D (6 bases). V was pared by 8 bases and J by 6 bases, with 13 bases between. CDR1 and CDR2 from the germline V gene are SNHLY and FYNNEI. The CDR3 spans 13 residues. Together with reference TRBV2 and TRBJ1-4, the CDR3 gives the full variable domain: EPEVTQTPSHQVTQMGQEVILRCVPISNHLYFYWYRQILGQKVEFLVSFYNNEISEKSEIFDDQFSVERPDGSNFTLKIRSTKLEDSAMYFCASSGQGYEKLFFGSGTQLSVL.

This chain connects TRBV30 to TRBJ2-7; D possibly corresponds to TRBD1 (5 bases). Germline V gives CDR1 GTSNPN, CDR2 SVGIG (reference sequence). The CDR3 has 13 amino acids. The ends were cut back, 1 base at V and 2 bases at J, with 9 bases in the middle. The CDR3 region is CAWSDQGTYEQYF. The CDR3 DNA follows: TGTGCCTGGAGTGACCAGGGTACCTACGAGCAGTACTTC. Variable domain in full (rest from reference TRBV30 and TRBJ2-7): SQTIHQWPATLVQPVGSPLSLECTVEGTSNPNLYWYRQAAGRGLQLLFYSVGIGQISSEVPQNLSASRPQDRQFILSSKKLLLSDSGFYLCAWSDQGTYEQYFGPGTRLTVT.

J is TRBJ2-2 and V is TRBV7-2; weak D call: TRBD2 (5 bases). Germline-derived CDR1 and CDR2 are SGHTA and FQGNSA. The V and J ends lost 6 bases and 0 bases respectively, with 11 bases between them. The CDR3 sequence is 15 residues long. Written as DNA, the CDR3 is TGTGCCAGCAGTTGGCGGGTTTCGAACACCGGGGAGCTGTTTTTT. Its translation is CASSWRVSNTGELFF.